A selection of T cell receptor beta chains follows, all from one sample in a study of cytomegalovirus exposure and HLA in healthy donors. The table came from immunoSEQ multiplex PCR; TCRdb's copy has only in-frame clones and leaves some out. The profile covers 100,000 to 150,000 clones, with 75% to 85% appearing a single time and roughly 9.6% taken by the ten largest. The sample was PBMCs. These receptors originate from a young man in good health and CMV-seropositive. Each CDR3 is given with its conserved first and last residue. The D gene is left open where the match is weak. Clone size is given for some rows only: seen once, a few or many times, or a class if the clone is expanded.

TRBJ1-1,NA,TRBV12-5,NA,TGTGCTAGTGGCCTGACAGTGAACACTGAAGCTTTCTTT,CASGLTVNTEAFF
TRBJ2-5,once,TRBV14,NA,TGCGCCAGCAGCCTAGGGGGGGGCCAAGAGACCCAGTACTTC,CASSLGGGQETQYF
TRBJ2-7,NA,TRBV18,NA,TGTGCCAGCTCACCGGGGCCGCACTACGAGCAGTACTTC,CASSPGPHYEQYF
TRBJ1-5,NA,TRBV5-6,TRBD1,TGTGCCAGCAGCTTGGTAGGACAGGGGGCAGGATGGGATCAGCCCCAGCATTTT,CASSLVGQGAGWDQPQHF
TRBJ1-5,few,TRBV6-5,NA,TGTGCCAGCAGTCCGACTGTTCATAGCAATCAGCCCCAGCATTTT,CASSPTVHSNQPQHF
TRBJ1-2,few,TRBV2,NA,TGTGCCAGCATCGTAAGGGGTGAGGATGGCTACACCTTC,CASIVRGEDGYTF
TRBJ1-1,once,TRBV19,NA,TGTGCCAGTAGTACGTCCCGGGGCACTGAAGCTTTCTTT,CASSTSRGTEAFF
TRBJ2-2,once,TRBV19,NA,TGTGCCAGTACCCACCGGGGAGCTGTTTTT,CASTHRGAVF
TRBJ2-7,NA,TRBV30,TRBD1,TGTGCCTGGAGTGCGAAGGACAGGGAGCACGAGCAGTACTTC,CAWSAKDREHEQYF
TRBJ1-5,NA,TRBV27,TRBD1,TGTGCCAGCAGTCCGCAGACAGGGGGCAATCAGCCCCAGCATTTT,CASSPQTGGNQPQHF
TRBJ2-5,NA,TRBV7-6,NA,TGTGCCAGCAGCTTAGGTCCCGGGGGATACCAAGAGACCCAGTACTTC,CASSLGPGGYQETQYF
TRBJ1-1,NA,TRBV6-1,NA,TGTGCCAGCAGTGAACCCACCAACAGGGATCCAAACACTGAAGCTTTCTTT,CASSEPTNRDPNTEAFF
TRBJ1-2,NA,TRBV7-2,NA,TGTGCCAGCAGCCGTACAGGGATAGGGTATGGCTACACCTTC,CASSRTGIGYGYTF
TRBJ1-2,NA,TRBV27,NA,TGTGCCAGCAGTTTAAGGGACACGGGCCCCCTCGGCTACACCTTC,CASSLRDTGPLGYTF
TRBJ2-7,NA,TRBV5-1,NA,TGCGCCAGCAGCTCCCAGGGGCCCTCCTACGAGCAGTACTTC,CASSSQGPSYEQYF
TRBJ2-1,NA,TRBV7-2,NA,TGTGCCAGCAGATATGGGAGGGCAGGGGACAATGAGCAGTTCTTC,CASRYGRAGDNEQFF
TRBJ2-1,NA,TRBV9,TRBD2,TGTGCCAGCAGCGTAGAGGGACTAGCGGGGGGGCCGACCAATGAGCAGTTCTTC,CASSVEGLAGGPTNEQFF
TRBJ2-3,NA,TRBV5-1,TRBD1,TGCGCCAGCAGGACAGGGCTCACAGATACGCAGTATTTT,CASRTGLTDTQYF
TRBJ2-2,NA,TRBV10-1,NA,TGCGCCAGCAGTGAGTCGAGGTCGGTCGGGGTTGTACCCGGGGAGCTGTTTTTT,CASSESRSVGVVPGELFF
TRBJ2-6,NA,TRBV5-1,NA,TGCGCCAGCAGCTTGGTGAGACAGCACCTCTCTGGGGCCAACGTCCTGACTTTC,CASSLVRQHLSGANVLTF
TRBJ1-5,NA,TRBV6-1,NA,TGTGCCAGCAGTCGGGAGGGCTTGAGCAATCAGCCCCAGCATTTT,CASSREGLSNQPQHF
TRBJ1-1,NA,TRBV29-1,NA,TGCAGCGTTGCCCAACAGGGTGAAGCTTTCTTT,CSVAQQGEAFF
TRBJ2-1,NA,TRBV5-1,TRBD2,TGCGCCAGCAGCTCCCGACTAGCGGGGGGGGTATACAATGAGCAGTTCTTC,CASSSRLAGGVYNEQFF
TRBJ2-3,NA,TRBV7-2,NA,TGTGCCAGCAGCTTACAGGGCACAGATACGCAGTATTTT,CASSLQGTDTQYF
TRBJ2-7,NA,TRBV18,NA,TGTGCCAGCTCATCCTACATTGTTGGGAGCTACGAGCAGTACTTC,CASSSYIVGSYEQYF
TRBJ2-1,NA,TRBV11-1,TRBD1,TGTGCCAGCAGCGCAAGCCGGGACAGGATCGGACTCCGGGGTGAGCAGTTCTTC,CASSASRDRIGLRGEQFF
TRBJ2-7,NA,TRBV19,NA,TGTGCCAGTAGTAACGTCGGAGGCGCCTACGAGCAGTACTTC,CASSNVGGAYEQYF
TRBJ2-1,NA,TRBV7-3,TRBD2,TGTGCCAGCAGCTCTTCGGGGGGGGGCTACAATGAGCAGTTCTTC,CASSSSGGGYNEQFF
TRBJ1-2,NA,TRBV4-1,TRBD1,TGCGCCAGCAGCCAAGACCTCTGGGACAGAGATTCCTATGGCTACACCTTC,CASSQDLWDRDSYGYTF
TRBJ2-5,few,TRBV2,NA,TGTGCCAGCAGTGAAGGCAGGGGCGCCTCTGAAGAGACCCAGTACTTC,CASSEGRGASEETQYF
TRBJ2-1,NA,TRBV29-1,TRBD1,TGCAGCGTTGAGCTCTACAGGGGGCGGATTGAGCAGTTCTTC,CSVELYRGRIEQFF
TRBJ2-1,NA,TRBV7-8,TRBD1,TGTGCCAGCAGCTCACAGGGGGATGAGCAGTTCTTC,CASSSQGDEQFF
TRBJ1-1,NA,TRBV6-1,TRBD1,TGTGCCAGCAACACTATAACAGGGGGCACTGAAGCTTTCTTT,CASNTITGGTEAFF
TRBJ2-5,NA,TRBV27,NA,TGTGCCAGCAGCCCGACAGTGCAAGAGACCCAGTACTTC,CASSPTVQETQYF
TRBJ1-3,few,TRBV7-9,NA,TGTGCCAGCAGCTTAGTATCCCCTCTTCCGGGCTCTGGAAACACCATATATTTT,CASSLVSPLPGSGNTIYF
TRBJ1-2,once,TRBV6-1,TRBD1,TGTGCCAGCAGTCGCACGGGACAGAACTATGGCTACACCTTC,CASSRTGQNYGYTF
TRBJ2-3,NA,TRBV2,NA,TGTGCCATATCGGGATCTGCTAGCACAGATACGCAGTATTTT,CAISGSASTDTQYF
TRBJ1-3,NA,TRBV4-1,TRBD1,TGCGCCAGCAGCCATCCCTGGGGCAGGGGGCTGAGAAACACCATATATTTT,CASSHPWGRGLRNTIYF
TRBJ1-1,few,TRBV4-1,NA,TGCGCCAGCAGCCAAGCGGCAGGGGCGGGCACTGAAGCTTTCTTT,CASSQAAGAGTEAFF
TRBJ2-1,NA,TRBV4-2,NA,TGTGCCAGCAGCCCCAGGGGCCAAAGCTCCTACAATGAGCAGTTCTTC,CASSPRGQSSYNEQFF